The 17 T cell receptor beta chains presented below share a single source sample, sequenced in a study of beta chain features in type 1 diabetes. The authors reverse transcribed all of the isolated RNA, so sequencing captured expressed TCRB transcripts. Sequencing was performed with immunoSEQ multiplex PCR; in TCRdb, only in-frame clones are kept and a portion is missing. The sample includes some 360,000 clones, about 20% of them seen just once. Sequenced material: naive CD4+ T cells from blood. The receptors derive from a woman aged 18-35 years in good health.

This clone was seen a few times. This sequence joins TRBV4-3 and TRBJ2-3; TRBD2 aligns across 10 bases. The V and J ends lost 5 bases and 6 bases, in that order; junction bases with no gene match: 5. This CDR3 comprises 14 residues. Germline assignment: CDR1 LGHNA and CDR2 YSLEER. The CDR3 sequence: CASSIAGGRDTQYF. CDR3 sequence (DNA): TGCGCCAGCAGCATAGCGGGGGGCCGGGATACGCAGTATTTT.

This chain joins TRBV2 and TRBJ1-4; D remains ambiguous. Trimming stripped 6 bases from V and 5 bases from J, with 4 bases between. The CDR3 runs 11 residues. The germline V gene encodes CDR1 SNHLY and CDR2 FYNNEI. In nucleotides, the CDR3 is TGTGCCAGCAGGCAGAATGAAAAACTGTTTTTT. This sequence encodes CASRQNEKLFF.

This sequence joins TRBV4-2 and TRBJ1-5; TRBD1 might be the D (5 bases). The germline V and J ends were trimmed by 0 bases and 3 bases, with 9 bases remaining between them. The germline V gene has CDR1 LGHNA and CDR2 YNFKEQ. The CDR3 has 15 amino acids. The chain's CDR3 is CASSQEGGNNQPQHF. CDR3 coding DNA: TGTGCCAGCAGCCAAGAGGGGGGAAACAATCAGCCCCAGCATTTT.

This clone was recorded a few times. This chain connects TRBV30 to TRBJ1-4; D may be TRBD1 (6 bases). Germline CDR1 and CDR2: GTSNPN and SVGIG (reference sequence). With 1 base removed from V and 8 bases from J, the gap between germline ends came to 8 bases. This CDR3 is 12 amino acids long. CDR3 in DNA: TGTGCCTGGAGTGGAGACAGGGAAAAACTGTTTTTT. Translating it yields CAWSGDREKLFF.

The chain is built from TRBV21-1 and TRBJ2-7; whether TRBD2, the table's D call, matches the DNA was not checked. TRBV21-1 is a listed pseudogene. This CDR3 spans 17 amino acids. The CDR3 reads CASSKALLGGGSYEQYF. CDR3 sequence (DNA): TGTGCCAGCAGCAAAGCGCTACTGGGGGGGGGCTCCTACGAGCAGTACTTC.

In this sample, this clone turned up a few times. The gene calls are TRBV19 and TRBJ1-1; D gene unclear. CDR3 length equals 13 residues. Trimming shortened V by 3 bases and J by 0 bases, and 5 bases separated the two germline ends. In germline, CDR1 is LNHDA, CDR2 SQIVND (reference sequence). As DNA, the CDR3 is TGTGCCAGTAGTATCGGGATGAACACTGAAGCTTTCTTT. Translating gives CASSIGMNTEAFF. The full variable domain, its missing parts supplied by reference TRBV19 and TRBJ1-1, is DGGITQSPKYLFRKEGQNVTLSCEQNLNHDAMYWYRQDPGQGLRLIYYSQIVNDFQKGDIAEGYSVSREKKESFPLTVTSAQKNPTAFYLCASSIGMNTEAFFGQGTRLTVV.

CDR3 coding DNA: TGTGCCAGCAGGCAAGCGGGGGGGCGGGCAGATACGCAGTATTTT. Translating it yields CASRQAGGRADTQYF. V usage is TRBV6-5 and J usage is TRBJ2-3; TRBD2 agrees at 10 bases. This CDR3 contains 15 residues. The V gene's germline CDR1 is MNHEY and CDR2 SVGAGI. V lost 6 bases to trimming and J lost 4 bases; unmatched junction nucleotides: 7.

The chain joins TRBV5-1 to TRBJ2-3; 11 nucleotides align to TRBD2. V shed 4 bases and J 5 bases; nucleotides not matched to a gene: 9. Germline V gives CDR1 SGHRS, CDR2 YFSETQ. This CDR3 is built from 16 residues. CDR3 bases: TGCGCCAGCAGCCAAATAGCGGGAGGGCTGGGAGATACGCAGTATTTT. Translation gives CASSQIAGGLGDTQYF.

This clone was observed a few times. The same CDR3 arises from other DNA sequences in this sample as well. This chain uses TRBV30 with TRBJ1-5; no firm D call. The V end was cut by 0 bases, the J end by 6 bases, with 9 bases between. Looked up from germline, CDR1 is GTSNPN and CDR2 is SVGIG (reference sequence). CDR3 size: 13 residues. CDR3 residues: CAWSVLGSQPQHF. The CDR3 region has the DNA TGTGCCTGGAGTGTACTAGGCAGTCAGCCCCAGCATTTT.

The chain joins TRBV7-9 to TRBJ1-1; maybe TRBD1 (5 bases). Germline values: CDR1 SEHNR, CDR2 FQNEAQ (reference sequence). CDR3 length equals 13 residues. The V end lost 11 bases, the J end lost 0 bases, and 13 bases lay between the germline ends. The CDR3 DNA reads as TGTGCCCCACAGGTAGCAATGAACACTGAAGCTTTCTTT. Its protein is CAPQVAMNTEAFF.

The J gene is TRBJ2-1, the V gene TRBV2, with TRBD1 as a possible D gene (5 bases). Germline values: CDR1 SNHLY, CDR2 FYNNEI. Trimming pared 5 bases from V and 0 bases from J, leaving 8 bases between. The CDR3 has 14 amino acids. CDR3 in DNA: TGTGCCAGCAGTAAAGACAGCTCCTACAATGAGCAGTTCTTC. Protein product: CASSKDSSYNEQFF.

The chain couples TRBV4-3 to TRBJ2-7, with 9 bases identical to TRBD1. The CDR3 has 17 residues. Trimming cost V 4 bases and J 2 bases; bases outside gene matches: 12. Germline V lookup: CDR1 LGHNA, CDR2 YSLEER. CDR3 coding DNA: TGCGCCAGCAGCCGCGGAGGGTACGGGACAGGGACCTACGAGCAGTACTTC. Residues: CASSRGGYGTGTYEQYF.

The chain uses TRBV2 and TRBJ2-5, with 7 positions matching TRBD1. Germline values: CDR1 SNHLY, CDR2 FYNNEI. The V and J ends lost 9 bases and 3 bases, in that order; junction bases with no gene match: 7. CDR3 size: 13 residues. The CDR3 DNA reads TGTGCCAGATCTTCCGGGACAGAAGAGACCCAGTACTTC. Residues: CARSSGTEETQYF.

This clone has only a few counts. The genes are TRBV15 and TRBJ2-5; D is unresolved. This CDR3 has 16 amino acids. Germline V gene data show CDR1 as LNHNV and CDR2 as YYDKDF (reference sequence). Trimming cost V 0 bases and J 5 bases, with 16 bases left between them. DNA of the CDR3: TGTGCCACCAGCAGAGATCTATCGGCCCCCGGGGAGACCCAGTACTTC. It yields the protein CATSRDLSAPGETQYF.

This chain uses TRBV7-2 with TRBJ1-1; D is possibly TRBD1 (6 bases). The CDR3 has 12 residues. Germline V gene lookup returns CDR1 SGHTA and CDR2 FQGNSA. Trimming shortened V by 5 bases and J by 8 bases, and 12 bases separated the two germline ends. The chain's CDR3 is CASSTNRAEAFF. In nucleotides, the CDR3 is TGTGCCAGCAGCACCAACAGGGCCGAAGCTTTCTTT.

The chain employs TRBV6-1 and TRBJ1-5, with 8 nucleotides matching TRBD1. Looked up from germline, CDR1 is MNHNS and CDR2 is SASEGT. The CDR3 runs 15 residues. Germline trimming cut 6 bases from V and 6 bases from J; bases unmatched to any gene: 10. The CDR3 DNA is TGTGCCAGCAGCCGCGGACAGGGCGTTGGTCAGCCCCAGCATTTT. Residues: CASSRGQGVGQPQHF.

The chain carries TRBV6-1 and TRBJ1-5, with TRBD1 matching over 7 bases. CDR3 length: 13 amino acids. CDR1 and CDR2 (germline): MNHNS, SASEGT. V was clipped by 6 bases and J by 5 bases; unmatched bases: 4. CDR3 region: CASSGQVDQPQHF. The CDR3 DNA sequence: TGTGCCAGCAGCGGACAGGTAGATCAGCCCCAGCATTTT.